A single sample is the source of the 32 T cell receptor beta chains below, sequenced in a study of T cells in Graves' hyperthyroidism and ophthalmopathy. RNA transcripts were the template for amplifying TCR beta CDR3 regions. HTBI primers were used for first-round RT-PCR of the TCR CDR3. One entry per CDR3 protein, called by TCRdb with MiXCR from the multiplex PCR reads. The data show over 500,000 distinct CDR3 sequences, over 35% seen once. The sample comprised peripheral blood or thyroid tissue (not recorded which). Receptor source: an adult woman with Graves' disease, either hyperthyroidism or ophthalmopathy (not recorded which).

This clonotype was recorded at least ten times. The chain employs TRBV20-1 and TRBJ1-1, with 7 bases that match TRBD1. The CDR3 runs to 14 residues. Trimming took 0 bases from V and 1 from J; bases not matched to a gene: 2. The germline V gene encodes CDR1 DFQATT and CDR2 SNEGSKA (reference sequence). The CDR3 reads CSARDNRGNTEAFF. In nucleotides, the CDR3 is TGCAGTGCTAGAGACAACAGGGGGAACACTGAAGCTTTCTTT.

As concerns this clonotype: One end of the junction does not line up with germline, which may come from a read error. The chain has TRBV20-1 and TRBJ2-5; 7 nucleotides line up with TRBD2. The germline V gene has CDR1 DFQATT and CDR2 SNEGSKA (reference sequence). This CDR3 comprises 17 residues. The CDR3 DNA is TGCAGCGCTAGAGGGCGAGGAGGGAGGGGAGGCCGCGAGACCCAGTACTTC. Amino acids: CSARGRGGRGGRETQYF.

This clonotype has ten or more counts. This chain joins TRBV30 and TRBJ1-3; D gene ambiguous. V shed 3 bases and J shed 0 bases, with 3 bases lying between them. In germline, CDR1 is GTSNPN, CDR2 SVGIG (reference sequence). This CDR3 region has 12 residues. In DNA form, the CDR3 reads TGTGCCTGGAGGGACTCTGGAAACACCATATATTTT. Its translation is CAWRDSGNTIYF.

In its sample, this clonotype was seen a few times. The rearrangement joins TRBV7-3 to TRBJ1-2; D is ambiguous. The CDR3 loop spans 15 amino acids. Trimming pared 5 bases from V and 4 bases from J, leaving 17 bases between. Per the germline V gene, CDR1 is SGHTA and CDR2 is FQGTGA. In DNA, the CDR3 is TGTGCCAGCAGCCTCCAGGCGAGGGTTGGCTATGGCTACACCTTC. This codes for CASSLQARVGYGYTF.

This clonotype came up a few times. The rearrangement joins TRBV6-5 to TRBJ2-2, with 10 bases fitting TRBD1. Trimming at V came to 6 bases and at J to 4 bases, leaving 5 bases not matched to a gene. The CDR3 contains 15 residues. CDR1 MNHEY and CDR2 SVGAGI come from the germline V gene. This CDR3 is CASRRGQGTTGELFF. CDR3 coding DNA: TGTGCCAGCAGGAGGGGACAGGGGACCACCGGGGAGCTGTTTTTT.

This clonotype was observed at least ten times. The chain carries TRBV20-1 and TRBJ2-3; 8 bases match TRBD1. Per the germline V gene, CDR1 is DFQATT and CDR2 is SNEGSKA (reference sequence). Trimming took 6 bases from V and 1 from J; bases not matched to a gene: 3. The CDR3 is 13 amino acids. The CDR3 is CSASTGGTDTQYF. CDR3 in DNA: TGCAGTGCCTCGACAGGGGGCACAGATACGCAGTATTTT.

The chain joins TRBV25-1 to TRBJ2-5; 9 bases are shared with TRBD2. CDR3 length: 15 amino acids. Germline loops: CDR1 MGHDK, CDR2 SYGVNS. The trim removed 1 base at V and 4 bases at J, leaving 4 bases unmatched. The CDR3 spells CASSESAGGGETQYF. CDR3 bases: TGTGCCAGCAGTGAATCTGCGGGAGGGGGAGAGACCCAGTACTTC.

This clonotype was seen a few times. The chain employs TRBV7-2 and TRBJ2-2; a weak D match, TRBD1 (5 bases). Germline assignment: CDR1 SGHTA and CDR2 FQGNSA. The CDR3 consists of 13 residues. Trimming took 5 bases from V and 3 from J, leaving 7 bases between them. In DNA form, the CDR3 reads TGTGCCAGCAGCGGGGCCTACACCGGGGAGCTGTTTTTT. This codes for CASSGAYTGELFF.

This clonotype has more than one count but fewer than ten. The rearrangement links TRBV27 to TRBJ1-5; D possibly corresponds to TRBD1 (5 bases). Germline loops: CDR1 MNHEY, CDR2 SMNVEV (reference sequence). Trimming pared 9 bases from V and 3 bases from J, leaving 12 bases between. There are 13 residues in the CDR3. For the CDR3, the DNA is TGTGCCAGTCCCGACAGTTACAATCAGCCCCAGCATTTT. Its protein is CASPDSYNQPQHF.

V gene TRBV9 combines with J gene TRBJ2-7, with D possibly matching TRBD2 (6 bases). With 5 bases removed from V and 3 bases from J, the gap between germline ends came to 15 bases. CDR3 length: 14 residues. Per germline, CDR1 SGDLS and CDR2 YYNGEE. The CDR3, as DNA: TGTGCCAGCAGTTTAAGACGGGGGATCTACGAGCAGTACTTC. It codes for CASSLRRGIYEQYF.

This chain joins TRBV7-2 and TRBJ1-5; perhaps TRBD1 as D (6 bases). CDR1 is SGHTA, CDR2 FQGNSA, per germline. CDR3 length: 18 amino acids. Between the trimmed V and J ends, which lost 1 base and 0 bases, there was a span of 16 bases. As DNA, the CDR3 is TGTGCCAGCAGCTTAGGACAGGCAGCGGGGTATAGCAATCAGCCCCAGCATTTT. As protein: CASSLGQAAGYSNQPQHF.

This clonotype was counted a single time. The chain joins TRBV12-3 or TRBV12-4 to TRBJ1-2, with 10 bases matching TRBD1. Trimming removed 4 bases from V and 6 bases from J; junction bases left unmatched: 14. This CDR3 has 17 residues. Written as DNA, the CDR3 is TGTGCCAGCAGTTACACCATCCCCGGGACAGGGGCTCATGGCTACACCTTC. This sequence encodes CASSYTIPGTGAHGYTF.

This clonotype was seen just once. The chain combines TRBV12-3 or TRBV12-4 with TRBJ2-2, with D perhaps matching TRBD2 (6 bases). The CDR3 consists of 14 residues. Trimming stripped 5 bases from V and 4 bases from J, with 11 bases between. This chain's CDR3 is CASSRVAATGELFF. The DNA for the CDR3 is TGTGCCAGCAGTAGGGTAGCGGCCACCGGGGAGCTGTTTTTT.

This clonotype was found a few times. The J gene is TRBJ1-2, the V gene TRBV7-4, with no clear D. There are 13 residues in the CDR3. Germline lookup yields CDR1 SGHVT and CDR2 SQSDAQ. The V end lost 4 bases, the J end lost 5 bases, and 11 bases lay between the germline ends. In nucleotides, the CDR3 is TGTGCCAGCAGCTCTTCGAATGATTATGGCTACACCTTC. Its translation: CASSSSNDYGYTF.

The chain is built from TRBV7-6 and TRBJ2-7; D is uncertain. V gave up 0 bases and J gave up 6 bases, with 6 bases separating them. Per the germline V gene, CDR1 is SGHVS and CDR2 is FNYEAQ. The CDR3 runs 12 residues. The CDR3 DNA sequence: TGTGCCAGCAGCTTAGCGTCTTCCGAGCAGTACTTC. Its protein is CASSLASSEQYF. Variable domain in full (rest from reference TRBV7-6 and TRBJ2-7): GAGVSQSPRYKVTKRGQDVALRCDPISGHVSLYWYRQALGQGPEFLTYFNYEAQQDKSGLPNDRFSAERPEGSISTLTIQRTEQRDSAMYRCASSLASSEQYFGPGTRLTVT.

This clonotype was picked up one time. This sequence joins TRBV9 and TRBJ1-1; perhaps TRBD1 as D (5 bases). V lost 3 bases, J lost 5 bases, and 8 bases lay in between. The CDR3 totals 12 residues. Germline V gene data show CDR1 as SGDLS and CDR2 as YYNGEE. The CDR3 bases are TGTGCCAGCAGCGCGTGGGGGACTGAAGCTTTCTTT. It codes for CASSAWGTEAFF.

At least ten counts were recorded for this clonotype. The rearrangement links TRBV20-1 to TRBJ2-7; 7 positions agree with TRBD2. The V gene's germline CDR1 is DFQATT and CDR2 SNEGSKA (reference sequence). CDR3 length: 14 residues. V lost 1 base and J lost 4; bases outside the gene matches: 7. The CDR3 protein is CSARVSGSRYEQYF. The CDR3, as DNA: TGCAGTGCTAGAGTTAGCGGGTCTCGATACGAGCAGTACTTC.

The table lists this clonotype with many counts. The genes are TRBV19 and TRBJ2-5, with D possibly TRBD1 on 6 matching bases. Trimming shortened V by 5 bases and J by 5 bases, and 21 bases separated the two germline ends. Germline CDR1 LNHDA, CDR2 SQIVND (reference sequence). This CDR3 has 16 residues. DNA of the CDR3: TGTGCCAGTAGTTTCTCCCACAGGGTTCGGGCTGAGACCCAGTACTTC. This encodes CASSFSHRVRAETQYF.

The chain carries TRBV10-3 and TRBJ1-4; tentatively, D is TRBD1 (5 bases). This CDR3 has 16 amino acids. The V and J ends lost 2 bases and 4 bases respectively, with 14 bases between them. Germline V CDR1 and CDR2: ENHRY, SYGVKD. The CDR3 nucleotides read TGTGCCATCAGTGAGAGGACGGGGGGGGGTAATGAAAAACTGTTTTTT. It yields the protein CAISERTGGGNEKLFF.

The V and J genes are TRBV5-1 and TRBJ1-1; no definite D call. Trimming cost V 4 bases and J 5 bases, with 12 bases left between them. The CDR3 contains 13 residues. Germline assignment: CDR1 SGHRS and CDR2 YFSETQ. DNA of the CDR3: TGCGCCAGCAGCCCAGAAGCTAGGACTGAAGCTTTCTTT. This sequence encodes CASSPEARTEAFF.

This clonotype was picked up many times. The rearrangement links TRBV7-6 to TRBJ2-2; D gene uncertain. CDR3 length: 12 residues. CDR1 SGHVS and CDR2 FNYEAQ come from the germline V gene. With 2 bases removed from V and 7 bases from J, the gap between germline ends came to 5 bases. The CDR3 DNA sequence: TGTGCCAGCAGCTTACCCTACGGGGAGCTGTTTTTT. Translated: CASSLPYGELFF.

The J gene is TRBJ2-2, the V gene TRBV12-3 or TRBV12-4; D possibly uses TRBD1 or TRBD2 (5 bases each). V was cut by 6 bases and J by 11 bases, with 19 bases left in between. The length of the CDR3 is 14 residues. The CDR3 region has the DNA TGTGCCAGCAGCTCGGGGCCAACTTTGGGCGAGCTGTTTTTT. Protein product: CASSSGPTLGELFF.

The sample holds a few counts of this clonotype. DNA of the CDR3: TGTGCCAGCTCTAGCGGGAGACAAGAGACCCAGTACTTC. Protein: CASSSGRQETQYF. The chain recombines TRBV2 with TRBJ2-5; 10 bases are shared with TRBD2. The CDR3 is made up of 13 amino acids. V lost 8 bases, J lost 2 bases, and 2 bases stayed unmatched. Germline-derived CDR1 and CDR2 are SNHLY and FYNNEI.

Ten or more counts support this clonotype. The chain couples TRBV20-1 to TRBJ1-5; 7 bases fit TRBD1. CDR1 is DFQATT and CDR2 is SNEGSKA in the germline V gene (reference sequence). Trimming removed 8 bases from V and 3 bases from J; junction bases left unmatched: 7. The CDR3 length is 13 residues. The CDR3 loop is CSLRDSNNQPQHF. The DNA for the CDR3 is TGCAGTTTGAGGGACAGTAACAATCAGCCCCAGCATTTT.

This clonotype has only one observation. The chain is built from TRBV29-1 and TRBJ1-1; maybe TRBD1 (6 bases). V shed 7 bases and J shed 6 bases, with 18 bases lying between them. This CDR3 has 13 amino acids. Germline values: CDR1 SQVTM, CDR2 ANQGSEA. CDR3 bases: TGCAGCGGAGGGGGATTTGACAGAGCTGAAGCTTTCTTT. Protein: CSGGGFDRAEAFF. Filled out from reference TRBV29-1 and TRBJ1-1, the complete variable domain reads SAVISQKPSRDICQRGTSLTIQCQVDSQVTMMFWYRQQPGQSLTLIATANQGSEATYESGFVIDKFPISRPNLTFSTLTVSNMSPEDSSIYLCSGGGFDRAEAFFGQGTRLTVV.

This rearrangement joins TRBV7-9 to TRBJ2-5; D gene uncertain. V lost 5 bases, J lost 3 bases, and 13 bases lay in between. Per the germline V gene, CDR1 is SEHNR and CDR2 is FQNEAQ (reference sequence). The CDR3 is 14 amino acids. In nucleotides, the CDR3 is TGTGCCAGCAGCCACTCTGGTAAGGAAGAGACCCAGTACTTC. Its translation: CASSHSGKEETQYF.

The V gene is TRBV14, the J gene TRBJ2-5; D possibly corresponds to TRBD1 (6 bases). This CDR3 comprises 14 residues. V lost 1 base, J lost 6 bases, and 12 bases lay in between. Germline CDR1 and CDR2: SGHDN and FVKESK. The CDR3 sequence: CASSQVQGGKTQYF. The DNA for the CDR3 is TGTGCCAGCAGCCAAGTACAGGGTGGGAAGACCCAGTACTTC.

A remark on this clonotype: One junction end disagrees with the germline gene, perhaps due to a read error. The chain has TRBV9 and TRBJ1-5, with D maybe TRBD1 (5 bases). CDR1 and CDR2 (germline): SGDLS, YYNGEE. The CDR3 covers 14 residues. CDR3 residues: CAGSVPGGNQPQHF. CDR3 DNA: TGTGCCGGCAGCGTTCCGGGGGGCAATCAGCCCCAGCATTTT. Filled out from reference TRBV9 and TRBJ1-5, the complete variable domain reads DSGVTQTPKHLITATGQRVTLRCSPRSGDLSVYWYQQSLDQGLQFLIQYYNGEERAKGNILERFSAQQFPDLHSELNLSSLELGDSALYFCAGSVPGGNQPQHFGDGTRLSIL.

The V gene is TRBV9, the J gene TRBJ1-4; D is possibly TRBD1 (5 bases). This CDR3 spans 14 amino acids. The V and J ends lost 4 bases and 8 bases respectively, with 15 bases between them. Germline CDR1 SGDLS, CDR2 YYNGEE. The CDR3 region is CASSFEPGGEKLFF. The DNA for the CDR3 is TGTGCCAGCAGCTTCGAGCCTGGGGGAGAAAAACTGTTTTTT.

Only a few counts were recorded for this clonotype. This chain joins TRBV29-1 and TRBJ1-2; possible D gene TRBD1, 5 bases. This CDR3 comprises 17 residues. Germline V gene sequence: CDR1 SQVTM, CDR2 ANQGSEA. Trimming pared 5 bases from V and 5 bases from J, leaving 27 bases between. The CDR3 loop is CSVTPAGLTRDVYGYTF. DNA for the CDR3: TGCAGCGTTACCCCGGCGGGACTCACCCGTGACGTGTATGGCTACACCTTC. Using reference TRBV29-1 and TRBJ1-2 for the parts outside the CDR3, the full variable domain is SAVISQKPSRDICQRGTSLTIQCQVDSQVTMMFWYRQQPGQSLTLIATANQGSEATYESGFVIDKFPISRPNLTFSTLTVSNMSPEDSSIYLCSVTPAGLTRDVYGYTFGSGTRLTVV.

There are many counts of this clonotype. The V and J genes are TRBV5-5 and TRBJ1-1; D unresolved. The CDR3 runs to 11 residues. Germline CDR1 and CDR2: SGHKS and YYEKEE (reference sequence). Deletions cut 5 bases from V and 4 bases from J, with 6 bases between. The CDR3 DNA follows: TGTGCCAGCAGGGCCTCCACTGAAGCTTTCTTT. This codes for CASRASTEAFF.

This clonotype was observed many times. This chain connects TRBV7-9 to TRBJ1-5; D gene ambiguous. V lost 1 base and J 2 bases, leaving 12 bases between the germline ends. Germline-derived CDR1 and CDR2 are SEHNR and FQNEAQ (reference sequence). This CDR3 has 16 residues. The CDR3: CASSLGRLGGNQPQHF. The CDR3 nucleotides read TGTGCCAGCAGCTTAGGTAGGCTTGGGGGCAATCAGCCCCAGCATTTT.